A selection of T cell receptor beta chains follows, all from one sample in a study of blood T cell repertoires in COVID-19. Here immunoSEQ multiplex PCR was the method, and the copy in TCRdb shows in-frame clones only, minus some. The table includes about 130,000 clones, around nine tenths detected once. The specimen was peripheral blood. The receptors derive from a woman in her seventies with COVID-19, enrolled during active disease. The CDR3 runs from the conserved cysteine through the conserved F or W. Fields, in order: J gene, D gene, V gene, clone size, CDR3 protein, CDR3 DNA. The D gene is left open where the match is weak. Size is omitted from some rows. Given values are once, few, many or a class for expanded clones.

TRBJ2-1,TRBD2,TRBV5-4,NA,CASSLGRGGYNEQFF,TGTGCCAGCAGCTTGGGACGGGGGGGTTACAATGAGCAGTTCTTC
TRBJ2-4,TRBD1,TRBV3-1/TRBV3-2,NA,CASSLAGTGYLKNIQYF,TGTGCCAGCAGCCTGGCCGGGACAGGGTACCTCAAAAACATTCAGTACTTC
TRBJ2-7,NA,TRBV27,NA,CASRPAYRAGSYEQYF,TGTGCCAGCAGACCCGCCTACAGGGCGGGCTCCTACGAGCAGTACTTC
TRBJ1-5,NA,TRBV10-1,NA,CASSPTGNQPQHF,TGCGCCAGCAGCCCCACAGGGAATCAGCCCCAGCATTTT
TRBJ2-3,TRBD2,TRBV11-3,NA,CASSLAGGPTDTQYF,TGTGCCAGCAGCTTAGCGGGGGGACCCACAGATACGCAGTATTTT
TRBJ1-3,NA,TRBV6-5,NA,CASSSTRTVGNTIYF,TGTGCCAGCAGTTCCACCAGGACAGTTGGAAACACCATATATTTT
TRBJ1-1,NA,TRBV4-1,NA,CASSQEAGIVNTEAFF,TGCGCCAGCAGCCAAGAGGCAGGGATTGTGAACACTGAAGCTTTCTTT
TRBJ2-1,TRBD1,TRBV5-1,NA,CASSSGTGGPYNEQFF,TGCGCCAGCAGCTCCGGGACAGGGGGCCCCTACAATGAGCAGTTCTTC
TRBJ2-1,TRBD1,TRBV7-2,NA,CASSRDSLYNEQFF,TGTGCCAGCAGCCGGGACAGCCTCTACAATGAGCAGTTCTTC
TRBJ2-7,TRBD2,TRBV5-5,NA,CASSALLAGGLEQYF,TGTGCCAGCAGCGCCCTACTAGCGGGGGGGCTCGAGCAGTACTTC
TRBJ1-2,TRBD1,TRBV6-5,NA,CASSTDRGYGYTF,TGTGCCAGCAGTACCGACAGGGGCTATGGCTACACCTTC
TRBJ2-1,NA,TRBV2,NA,CASSLREGSYNEQFF,TGTGCCAGCAGTCTCCGCGAGGGCTCCTACAATGAGCAGTTCTTC
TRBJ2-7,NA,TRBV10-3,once,CAIGDSNSYEQYF,TGTGCCATCGGGGACTCCAACTCCTACGAGCAGTACTTC
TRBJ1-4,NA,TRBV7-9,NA,CASSFPRFHRYEKLFF,TGTGCCAGCAGCTTCCCGAGATTCCATCGGTATGAAAAACTGTTTTTT
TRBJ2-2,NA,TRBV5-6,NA,CASSGNRAGTGELFF,TGTGCCAGCAGCGGCAACAGGGCGGGCACCGGGGAGCTGTTTTTT
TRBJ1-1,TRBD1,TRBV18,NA,CASSRTGVNTEAFF,TGTGCCAGCTCCCGGACAGGTGTAAACACTGAAGCTTTCTTT
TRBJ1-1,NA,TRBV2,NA,CASSESAGEAFF,TGTGCCAGCAGTGAATCGGCAGGTGAAGCTTTCTTT
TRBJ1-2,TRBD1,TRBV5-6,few,CASSLISDRGYGYTF,TGTGCCAGCAGTTTAATATCGGACAGGGGGTATGGCTACACCTTC
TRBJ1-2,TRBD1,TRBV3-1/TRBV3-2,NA,CASSPWTGLPYTF,TGTGCCAGCAGCCCTTGGACAGGGCTCCCCTACACCTTC
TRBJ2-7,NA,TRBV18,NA,CASSPYQGWEQYF,TGTGCCAGCTCACCATACCAGGGATGGGAGCAGTACTTC
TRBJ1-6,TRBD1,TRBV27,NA,CASSLRDRPYNSPLHF,TGTGCCAGCAGTTTACGGGACAGGCCCTATAATTCACCCCTCCACTTT
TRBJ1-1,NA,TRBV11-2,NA,CASSLDGGFEAFF,TGTGCCAGCAGCTTAGACGGGGGATTTGAAGCTTTCTTT
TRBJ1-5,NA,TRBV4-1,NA,CASSQASRGGYQPQHF,TGCGCCAGCAGCCAAGCGTCCAGGGGTGGATATCAGCCCCAGCATTTT
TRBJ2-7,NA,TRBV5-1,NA,CASSLGQGTGEQYF,TGCGCCAGCAGCTTGGGGCAGGGAACGGGCGAGCAGTACTTC
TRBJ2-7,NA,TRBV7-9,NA,CASSLGRPEQGTPYEQYF,TGTGCCAGCAGCTTAGGTCGACCTGAACAGGGAACCCCCTACGAGCAGTACTTC
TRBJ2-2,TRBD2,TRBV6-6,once,CASSDPGGAGELFF,TGTGCCAGCAGTGACCCGGGGGGGGCCGGGGAGCTGTTTTTT
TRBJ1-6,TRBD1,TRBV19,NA,CASSLRQGSYNSPLHF,TGTGCCAGTAGTTTGCGACAGGGCTCCTATAATTCACCCCTCCACTTT
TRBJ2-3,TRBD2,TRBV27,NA,CASSFLAGGADTQYF,TGTGCCAGCAGTTTTCTAGCGGGGGGGGCAGATACGCAGTATTTT
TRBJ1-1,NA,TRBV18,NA,CASSQSPGSANTEAFF,TGTGCCAGCTCACAATCCCCAGGGTCGGCGAACACTGAAGCTTTCTTT
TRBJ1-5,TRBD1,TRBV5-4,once,CASSFDRGQPQHF,TGTGCCAGCAGCTTCGACAGGGGCCAGCCCCAGCATTTT
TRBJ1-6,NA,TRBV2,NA,CASSELSNSPLHF,TGTGCCAGCAGTGAACTCAGTAATTCACCCCTCCACTTT
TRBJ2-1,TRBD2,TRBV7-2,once,CASSPGLAPAYNEQFF,TGTGCCAGCAGCCCGGGACTAGCGCCTGCCTACAATGAGCAGTTCTTC
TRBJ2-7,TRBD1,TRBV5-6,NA,CASSLYRGEYEQYF,TGTGCCAGCAGCTTGTACAGGGGCGAATACGAGCAGTACTTC
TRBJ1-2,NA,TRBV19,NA,CASTDRSRGRGYTF,TGTGCCAGTACCGACAGGTCGCGTGGGAGAGGCTACACCTTC
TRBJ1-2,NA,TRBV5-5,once,CASRYGTNYGYTF,TGTGCCAGCAGATACGGGACTAACTATGGCTACACCTTC
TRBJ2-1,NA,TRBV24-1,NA,CATSDHDTRYEQFF,TGTGCCACCAGTGATCATGACACCCGCTATGAGCAGTTCTTC
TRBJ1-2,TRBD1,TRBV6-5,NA,CASSLYRTGAYGYTF,TGTGCCAGCAGTTTGTATCGGACAGGGGCCTATGGCTACACCTTC
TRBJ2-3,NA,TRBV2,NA,CASSGQRPSTDTQYF,TGTGCCAGCAGCGGACAGAGGCCCAGCACAGATACGCAGTATTTT
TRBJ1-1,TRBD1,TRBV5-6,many,CASSLFLTGGTEAFF,TGTGCCAGCAGCTTGTTTTTGACAGGGGGCACTGAAGCTTTCTTT
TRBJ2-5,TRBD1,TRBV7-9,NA,CASSLVVQGARYF,TGTGCCAGCAGCTTAGTTGTTCAGGGGGCGCGATACTTC
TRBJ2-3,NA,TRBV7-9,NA,CASSLVPFVGTISTDTQYF,TGTGCCAGCAGCTTAGTTCCGTTCGTGGGGACAATTAGCACAGATACGCAGTATTTT
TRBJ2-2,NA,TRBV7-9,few,CASSLAGQNTGELFF,TGTGCCAGCAGCTTAGCGGGACAAAACACCGGGGAGCTGTTTTTT
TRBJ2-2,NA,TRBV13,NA,CASSTQGTPGELFF,TGTGCCAGCAGCACCCAGGGAACACCCGGGGAGCTGTTTTTT
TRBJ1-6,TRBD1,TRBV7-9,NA,CASIPLTGKNSPLHF,TGTGCCAGCATCCCGTTGACAGGGAAGAATTCACCCCTCCACTTT
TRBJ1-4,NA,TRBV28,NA,CASSLDSSATNEKLFF,TGTGCCAGCAGTCTGGACAGCTCTGCAACTAATGAAAAACTGTTTTTT
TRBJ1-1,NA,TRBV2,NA,CASKGENTEAFF,TGTGCCAGCAAGGGAGAGAACACTGAAGCTTTCTTT
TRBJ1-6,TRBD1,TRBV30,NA,CAWSAGTVSGSPLHF,TGTGCCTGGAGCGCCGGGACAGTGAGTGGATCACCCCTCCACTTT
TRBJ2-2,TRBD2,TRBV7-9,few,CASSLQRWTSNGELFF,TGTGCCAGCAGCTTACAGCGATGGACTAGTAACGGGGAGCTGTTTTTT
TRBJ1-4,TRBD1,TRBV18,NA,CASSPLQGANEKLFF,TGTGCCAGCTCACCGCTACAGGGGGCTAATGAAAAACTGTTTTTT
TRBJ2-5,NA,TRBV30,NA,CAWSVGLQETQYF,TGTGCCTGGAGTGTGGGGCTTCAAGAGACCCAGTACTTC
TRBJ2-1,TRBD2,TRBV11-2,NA,CASSFNAGGAGEQFF,TGTGCCAGCAGCTTTAACGCCGGGGGGGCAGGAGAGCAGTTCTTC
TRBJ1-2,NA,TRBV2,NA,CASRLTGNGYTF,TGTGCCAGCAGATTGACGGGGAATGGCTACACCTTC
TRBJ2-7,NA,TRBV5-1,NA,CASSALGQGTYEQYF,TGCGCCAGCAGCGCACTCGGGCAGGGGACCTACGAGCAGTACTTC
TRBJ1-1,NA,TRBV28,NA,CASSFGGVNTEAFF,TGTGCCAGCAGTTTTGGAGGGGTTAACACTGAAGCTTTCTTT
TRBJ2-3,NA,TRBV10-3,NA,CAISESSGTDTQYF,TGTGCCATCAGTGAGTCTAGTGGCACAGATACGCAGTATTTT